What follows is one TCR beta chain and its context. This may be a read error: a much more frequent sequence differs by one nucleotide. The data were obtained in a study of molecular identifiers for immune sequencing clone quantification. Naive CD8 T cells, phenotype CD8+CD4-CCR7+CD45RA+, were sorted. The CDR3 loop spans 15 amino acids. Germline CDR1 and CDR2: LGHNA and YSLEER. TCRdb analysed the PCR reads with MiXCR anew, one entry per CDR3 protein. Of about 510,000 distinct CDR3 sequences in the sample, less than 30% were seen once. V usage is TRBV4-3 and J usage is TRBJ1-1; D remains ambiguous. The sample taken for sequencing was naive CD8+ T cells from blood, with Jurkat cell RNA spiked in. Regarding subset: FACS-sorted CD8+CD4-CCR7+CD45RA+ naive T cells. The clonotype originates from a human donor in good health. Some libraries in this study had Jurkat cell RNA spiked in. The CDR3 is CASGQDGGENTEAFF. CDR3 DNA sequence: TGCGCCAGCGGCCAAGACGGCGGAGAGAACACTGAAGCTTTCTTT.